The source of this T cell receptor (beta chain) is a study of blood T cell repertoires in COVID-19. Sequencing used immunoSEQ multiplex PCR; TCRdb keeps in-frame clones, though not all of them. The sample consists of around 230,000 clones, approximately 85% of them appearing once. CDR1 and CDR2 (germline): MGHRA, YSYEKL. The V gene end was trimmed by 5 bases and the J gene end by 4 bases; junction bases not matched to a gene: 7. The CDR3 consists of 14 residues. The sequence came from a man aged 50 to 59 with COVID-19, enrolled during active disease. V and J are TRBV4-1 and TRBJ1-2; 7 bases are a match to TRBD1. Sequences were obtained from peripheral blood. Written as DNA, the CDR3 is TGCGCCAGCAGCACAGGGGCCCCCTTCTATGGCTACACCTTC. This gives the protein CASSTGAPFYGYTF.